This TCR beta chain is drawn from a study of Ad26.COV2.S vaccination and SARS-CoV-2 variants. Overall study context: Intramuscular Ad26.COV2.S doses were given once or twice, 56 days apart.

Sample treatment: some 20 received Ad26.COV2.S at low or high dose, single or two shots; five or six received placebo; per-sample allocation not given. The study sampled participants on day 63 after the first vaccine or placebo injection. The repertoire was sequenced with immunoSEQ multiplex PCR; TCRdb's copy has only in-frame clones and lacks some. Here the sample spans more than 350,000 clones, around nine tenths being singletons. Trimming pared 2 bases from V and 4 bases from J, leaving 13 bases between. The CDR3 is 15 amino acids. Germline V gene sequence: CDR1 SGHDT, CDR2 YYEEEE. This specimen was peripheral blood, taken in a trial of Ad26.COV2.S vaccine versus placebo. V and J are TRBV5-6 and TRBJ2-1; D possibly corresponds to TRBD2 (6 bases). The source of this sequence is a person between 18 and 59 years old who received the Ad26.COV2.S COVID-19 vaccine or a placebo. CDR3 in DNA: TGTGCCAGCAGCTTACGGGAGTTATTTTACAATGAGCAGTTCTTC. This sequence encodes CASSLRELFYNEQFF.